This TCR beta chain was identified in a study of CD4 T cells in relation to SARS-CoV-2 and coronaviruses. Turning to the study itself: The restricting HLA molecule for shared crossreactive spike epitopes was mapped. Findings of the study overall: According to naive versus memory sequencing, detected responses are memory recall, not newly primed. Compared with monoreactive clones, crossreactive clones showed significantly weaker SARS-CoV-2 expansion. The cross-reactivity analysis covered only spike protein, not other viral proteins.

Assay used: immunoSEQ multiplex PCR; TCRdb lists only in-frame clones, some missing. The sample lists approximately 50,000 clones, about 91% occurring once. Turning to this clone: Its antigen is not identified.

The CDR3 runs to 13 residues. With 4 bases clipped from V and 9 bases from J, the junction kept 9 bases outside the gene matches. Per the germline V gene, CDR1 is GTSNPN and CDR2 is SVGIG (reference sequence). Sequenced material: naive CD4+ T cells from PBMCs. Subset denoted: naive CD4+ T cells isolated by negative enrichment. The receptor was isolated from an adult with COVID-19. The rearrangement joins TRBV30 to TRBJ1-5, with 7 bases aligning to TRBD1. CDR3 nucleotides: TGTGCCTGGACCAGGGACAGTTCATTGCCCCAGCATTTT. It specifies CAWTRDSSLPQHF.